What follows is one T cell receptor (beta chain) and its context. The method was immunoSEQ multiplex PCR; TCRdb's version includes in-frame clones alone and lacks a portion of them. In the table there are some 140,000 clones, over 85% of which are singletons. This sample was included in a study of control samples from healthy donors and cancer patients. V lost 4 bases to trimming and J lost 0 bases, with 13 bases between them. The V gene's germline CDR1 is SGDLS and CDR2 YYNGEE. The CDR3 consists of 15 residues. The TCR originated in a young man in good health. The chain has TRBV9 and TRBJ1-2, with D hard to call. Sequenced input: blood. The chain's CDR3 is CASSLTGLSNYGYTF. CDR3 in DNA: TGTGCCAGCAGCCTAACCGGACTTTCTAACTATGGCTACACCTTC. Based on the CDR3 plus reference TRBV9 and TRBJ1-2, the full variable domain is DSGVTQTPKHLITATGQRVTLRCSPRSGDLSVYWYQQSLDQGLQFLIQYYNGEERAKGNILERFSAQQFPDLHSELNLSSLELGDSALYFCASSLTGLSNYGYTFGSGTRLTVV.